This T cell receptor (beta chain) originates from a study of blood T cells in healthy people across ages. Study conclusions and caveats: Expanded clonotype changes were possibly confounded by unknown donor CMV status.

This clonotype turned up a few times. Antigen specificity is unknown. The germline CDR1 and CDR2 sequences are SGDLS and YYNGEE. The CDR3 runs 14 residues. Trimming removed 4 bases from V and 7 bases from J, with 17 bases in between. Through a sample-barcoded 5' primer and a J-beta primer mix, a second PCR was run for roughly 6 to 12 cycles. With 12 random nucleotides, a template-switch adaptor tagged each individual cDNA molecule. TCRdb itself ran the 5' RACE reads through MiXCR, one entry per CDR3 protein. The sample includes over 1,500,000 distinct CDR3 sequences, more than 35% seen only once; the top ten take about 21%.

The material sequenced was blood. V is TRBV9 and J is TRBJ1-2; D gene ambiguous. This clonotype originated in a human donor in good health. The CDR3 DNA reads as TGTGCCAGCAGCTTGCAGACTACCCTCGGTGGCTACACCTTC. Translating gives CASSLQTTLGGYTF.